Below, 13 T cell receptor beta chains from the same sample are listed, as sequenced in a study of long-term antiretroviral therapy in people with HIV. With survey level as its setting, the immunoSEQ assay was v3.0. Here immunoSEQ multiplex PCR was the method, and the copy in TCRdb shows in-frame clones only, minus some. The sample has approximately 29,000 clones, 75% to 95% seen once; the top ten hold more than 4%. The sample consisted of unsorted PBMCs, taken 5.2 years after starting antiretroviral therapy. These receptors were obtained from a woman aged 35 to 49 with HIV.

This clone was picked up a small number of times. V is TRBV27 and J is TRBJ2-1; perhaps TRBD2 as D (6 bases). Trimming shortened V by 6 bases and J by 0 bases, and 15 bases separated the two germline ends. Germline V gene sequence: CDR1 MNHEY, CDR2 SMNVEV (reference sequence). The CDR3 extends over 16 amino acids. The CDR3 loop is CASSPTPSASYNEQFF. For the CDR3, the DNA is TGTGCCAGCAGCCCCACCCCTAGCGCCTCCTACAATGAGCAGTTCTTC.

The chain has TRBV6-5 and TRBJ1-2; a possible D gene is TRBD1 (6 bases). Germline values: CDR1 MNHEY, CDR2 SVGAGI. Trimming left V 2 bases short and J 1 base short, with 11 bases between. The CDR3 spans 15 residues. CDR3 protein: CASSYGTRSNYGYTF. The CDR3 DNA reads TGTGCCAGCAGTTACGGGACACGGAGTAACTATGGCTACACCTTC.

The V and J genes are TRBV19 and TRBJ2-5; 9 nucleotides agree with TRBD2. This CDR3 has 16 residues. The trim removed 5 bases at V and 1 base at J, leaving 8 bases unmatched. Germline V gene data show CDR1 as LNHDA and CDR2 as SQIVND (reference sequence). The CDR3 sequence is CASSERLAALQETQYF. CDR3 coding DNA: TGTGCCAGTAGTGAACGACTAGCGGCACTCCAAGAGACCCAGTACTTC. Full variable domain (rest looked up from reference TRBV19 and TRBJ2-5): DGGITQSPKYLFRKEGQNVTLSCEQNLNHDAMYWYRQDPGQGLRLIYYSQIVNDFQKGDIAEGYSVSREKKESFPLTVTSAQKNPTAFYLCASSERLAALQETQYFGPGTRLLVL.

The chain is built from TRBV11-2 and TRBJ1-1; D is ambiguous. V was shortened by 5 bases and J by 3 bases, with 7 bases between the two germline ends. The CDR3 has 12 amino acids. The germline gives CDR1 SGHAT, CDR2 FQNNGV. The CDR3 nucleotides read TGTGCCAGCAGCCAAGTCGACACTGAAGCTTTCTTT. Its protein is CASSQVDTEAFF.

The chain recombines TRBV11-2 with TRBJ2-2; 11 bases match TRBD2. Trimming at V came to 5 bases and at J to 5 bases, leaving 7 bases not matched to a gene. Germline loops: CDR1 SGHAT, CDR2 FQNNGV. This CDR3 has 16 residues. The DNA for the CDR3 is TGTGCCAGCAGCCCTTCTAGCGGGGGGCTAACCGGGGAGCTGTTTTTT. Residues: CASSPSSGGLTGELFF.

The V call is TRBV29-1, the J call TRBJ2-1; TRBD2 matches 8 bases. The V and J ends lost 7 bases and 2 bases, in that order; junction bases with no gene match: 7. Germline-derived CDR1 and CDR2 are SQVTM and ANQGSEA. The CDR3 is made up of 14 amino acids. CDR3 nucleotide sequence: TGCAGCGCTTTAGCGGGAAGAACCTACAATGAGCAGTTCTTC. Amino acids: CSALAGRTYNEQFF.

CDR3 region: CASSHLDRIYGAGNNEQFF. CDR3 DNA sequence: TGCGCCAGCAGCCACCTCGACAGAATATACGGCGCGGGGAACAATGAGCAGTTCTTC. The rearrangement uses TRBV5-1 and TRBJ2-1, with a tentative D call TRBD2 (6 bases). The CDR3 is 19 amino acids. CDR1 SGHRS and CDR2 YFSETQ come from the germline V gene. V was pared by 4 bases and J by 5 bases, with 28 bases between.

The CDR3 region has the DNA TGTGCCAGCAGCAAGGACAGCACAGATACGCAGTATTTT. Amino acid sequence: CASSKDSTDTQYF. The genes are TRBV5-4 and TRBJ2-3; D is undetermined. The CDR3 sequence is 13 residues long. Trimming took off 4 bases at V and 0 bases at J, with 6 bases between the two ends. Germline-derived CDR1 and CDR2 are SGHNT and YYREEE (reference sequence).

This chain links TRBV7-9 with TRBJ2-1; 7 bases line up with TRBD1. Germline lookup yields CDR1 SEHNR and CDR2 FQNEAQ (reference sequence). The CDR3 has 15 residues. The junction had 6 bases not matched to a gene; V was cut back by 5 bases and J by 2 bases. In nucleotides, the CDR3 is TGTGCCAGCAGCGCCACAGGGGACCCCTACAATGAGCAGTTCTTC. It is translated as CASSATGDPYNEQFF.

The rearrangement uses TRBV4-1 and TRBJ2-1, with D perhaps matching TRBD2 (6 bases). CDR1 is MGHRA and CDR2 is YSYEKL in the germline V gene. CDR3 length: 15 amino acids. V was cut by 1 base and J by 4 bases, with 11 bases left in between. The CDR3 region is CASSQAGRGYNEQFF. The CDR3 nucleotides read TGCGCCAGCAGCCAAGCGGGGCGGGGATACAATGAGCAGTTCTTC.

This chain links TRBV7-9 with TRBJ1-4, with 7 nucleotides matching TRBD1. With 2 bases clipped from V and 8 bases from J, the junction kept 8 bases outside the gene matches. Germline V gene data show CDR1 as SEHNR and CDR2 as FQNEAQ (reference sequence). This CDR3 is built from 15 residues. The CDR3: CASSLLDRRGEKLFF. CDR3 coding DNA: TGTGCCAGCAGCTTACTGGACAGGCGAGGAGAAAAACTGTTTTTT.

This chain uses TRBV11-3 with TRBJ2-5; tentative D call: TRBD2 (6 bases). This CDR3 region has 13 residues. Germline loops: CDR1 SGHNT, CDR2 YENEEA. With 5 bases removed from V and 4 bases from J, the gap between germline ends came to 11 bases. The CDR3 bases are TGTGCCAGCAGCCCCTCGGGGGTAGAGACCCAGTACTTC. It yields the protein CASSPSGVETQYF.

This clone was seen a single time. The CDR3 bases are TGCAGCGTTGAAGTGGCAGATAGCAATCAGCCCCAGCATTTT. Its protein product is CSVEVADSNQPQHF. The chain recombines TRBV29-1 with TRBJ1-5; no clear D gene. The CDR3 runs to 14 residues. Germline-derived CDR1 and CDR2 are SQVTM and ANQGSEA. V was pared by 1 base and J by 0 bases, with 7 bases between.